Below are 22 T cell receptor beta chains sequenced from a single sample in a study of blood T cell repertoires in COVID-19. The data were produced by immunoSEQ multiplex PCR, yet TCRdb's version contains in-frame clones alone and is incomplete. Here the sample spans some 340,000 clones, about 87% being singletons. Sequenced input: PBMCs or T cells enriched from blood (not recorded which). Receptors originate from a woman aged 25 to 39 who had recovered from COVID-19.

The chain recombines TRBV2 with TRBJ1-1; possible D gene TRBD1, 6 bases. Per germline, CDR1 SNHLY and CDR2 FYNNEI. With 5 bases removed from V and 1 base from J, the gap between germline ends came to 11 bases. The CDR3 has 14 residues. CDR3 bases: TGTGCCAGCAGTCCCCGGACAGCGAACACTGAAGCTTTCTTT. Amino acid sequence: CASSPRTANTEAFF.

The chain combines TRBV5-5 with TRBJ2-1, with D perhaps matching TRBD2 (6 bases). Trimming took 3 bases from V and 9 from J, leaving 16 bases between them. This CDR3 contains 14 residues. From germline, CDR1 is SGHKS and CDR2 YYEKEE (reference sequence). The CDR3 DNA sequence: TGTGCCAGCAGCTCCACCGCCCAGGGAGGTGAGCAGTTCTTC. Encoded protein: CASSSTAQGGEQFF. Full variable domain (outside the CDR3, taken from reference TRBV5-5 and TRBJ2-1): DAGVTQSPTHLIKTRGQQVTLRCSPISGHKSVSWYQQVLGQGPQFIFQYYEKEERGRGNFPDRFSARQFPNYSSELNVNALLLGDSALYLCASSSTAQGGEQFFGPGTRLTVL.

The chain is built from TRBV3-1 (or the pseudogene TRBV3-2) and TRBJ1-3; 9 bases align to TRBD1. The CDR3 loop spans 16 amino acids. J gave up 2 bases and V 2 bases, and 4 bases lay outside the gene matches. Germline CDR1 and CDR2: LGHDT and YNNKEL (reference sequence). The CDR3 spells CASSQHDRGTGNTIYF. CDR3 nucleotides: TGTGCCAGCAGCCAACACGACAGGGGGACTGGAAACACCATATATTTT.

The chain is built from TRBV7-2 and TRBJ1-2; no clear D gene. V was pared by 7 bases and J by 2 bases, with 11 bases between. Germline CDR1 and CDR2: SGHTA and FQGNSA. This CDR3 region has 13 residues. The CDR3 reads CASNPDTNYGYTF. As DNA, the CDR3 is TGTGCCAGCAACCCCGACACAAACTATGGCTACACCTTC.

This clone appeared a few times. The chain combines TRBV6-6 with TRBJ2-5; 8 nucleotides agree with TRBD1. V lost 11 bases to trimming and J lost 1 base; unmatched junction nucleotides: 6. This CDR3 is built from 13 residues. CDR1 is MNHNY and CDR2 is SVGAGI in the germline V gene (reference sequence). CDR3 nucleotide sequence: TGTGCCGGCGGACAGGGATTCCAAGAGACCCAGTACTTC. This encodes CAGGQGFQETQYF.

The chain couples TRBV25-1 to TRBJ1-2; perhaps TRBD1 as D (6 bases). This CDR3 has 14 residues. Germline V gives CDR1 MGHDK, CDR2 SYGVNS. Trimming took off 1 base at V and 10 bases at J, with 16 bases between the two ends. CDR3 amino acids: CASSEWNRESAYTF. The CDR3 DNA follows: TGTGCCAGCAGTGAATGGAACAGGGAATCTGCCTACACCTTC.

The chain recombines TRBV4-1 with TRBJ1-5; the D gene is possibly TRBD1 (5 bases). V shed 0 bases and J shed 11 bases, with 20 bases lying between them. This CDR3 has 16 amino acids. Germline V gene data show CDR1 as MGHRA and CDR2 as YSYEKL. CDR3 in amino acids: CASSQDPGRGPVSQHF. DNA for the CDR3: TGCGCCAGCAGCCAAGACCCCGGAAGGGGTCCTGTGTCCCAGCATTTT.

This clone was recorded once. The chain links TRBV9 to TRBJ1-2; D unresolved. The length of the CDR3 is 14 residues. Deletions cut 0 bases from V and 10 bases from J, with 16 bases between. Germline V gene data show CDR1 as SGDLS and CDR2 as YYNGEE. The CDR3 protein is CASSVAPDGSHYTF. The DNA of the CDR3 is TGTGCCAGCAGCGTAGCCCCAGATGGGAGCCACTACACCTTC.

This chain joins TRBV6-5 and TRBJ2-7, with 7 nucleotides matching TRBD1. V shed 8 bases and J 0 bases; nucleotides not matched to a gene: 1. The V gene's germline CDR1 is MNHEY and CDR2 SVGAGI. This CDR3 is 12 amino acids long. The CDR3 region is CASGDSSYEQYF. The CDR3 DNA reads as TGTGCCAGCGGGGACAGCTCCTACGAGCAGTACTTC.

CDR3 DNA: TGTGCCACCCTTCCCGGGACAGGGGGCACCATATATTTT. It specifies CATLPGTGGTIYF. The chain has TRBV19 and TRBJ1-3; 11 bases agree with TRBD1. The junction had 8 bases not matched to a gene; V was cut back by 10 bases and J by 9 bases. The CDR3 consists of 13 residues. Germline lookup yields CDR1 LNHDA and CDR2 SQIVND (reference sequence). Full variable domain (rest looked up from reference TRBV19 and TRBJ1-3): DGGITQSPKYLFRKEGQNVTLSCEQNLNHDAMYWYRQDPGQGLRLIYYSQIVNDFQKGDIAEGYSVSREKKESFPLTVTSAQKNPTAFYLCATLPGTGGTIYFGEGSWLTVV.

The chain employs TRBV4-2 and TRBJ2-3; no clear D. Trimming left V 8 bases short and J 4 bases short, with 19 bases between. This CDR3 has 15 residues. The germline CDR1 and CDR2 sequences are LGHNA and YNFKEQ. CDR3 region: CASRLRLEFPDTQYF. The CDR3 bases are TGTGCCAGCCGCCTTAGGCTAGAGTTTCCAGATACGCAGTATTTT.

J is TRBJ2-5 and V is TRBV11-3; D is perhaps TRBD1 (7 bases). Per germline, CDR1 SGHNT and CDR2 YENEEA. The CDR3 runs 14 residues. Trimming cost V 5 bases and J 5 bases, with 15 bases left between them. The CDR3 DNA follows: TGTGCCAGCAGCCCCGCTGCAGGGGGGGAGACCCAGTACTTC. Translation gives CASSPAAGGETQYF.

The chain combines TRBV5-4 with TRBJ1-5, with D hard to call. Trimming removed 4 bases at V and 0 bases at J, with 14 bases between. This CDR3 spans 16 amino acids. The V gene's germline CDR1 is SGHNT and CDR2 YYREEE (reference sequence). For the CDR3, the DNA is TGTGCCAGCAGCCCTCGGACTGATGATAGCAATCAGCCCCAGCATTTT. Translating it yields CASSPRTDDSNQPQHF.

CDR3 nucleotide sequence: TGTGCCAGCAGCGTAGCTCGTCAGGGCGGCGAGCAGTACTTC. It encodes CASSVARQGGEQYF. The V gene is TRBV9, the J gene TRBJ2-7; a weak D match, TRBD1 (5 bases). The CDR3 contains 14 residues. Trimming shortened V by 0 bases and J by 6 bases, and 13 bases separated the two germline ends. CDR1 is SGDLS and CDR2 is YYNGEE in the germline V gene.

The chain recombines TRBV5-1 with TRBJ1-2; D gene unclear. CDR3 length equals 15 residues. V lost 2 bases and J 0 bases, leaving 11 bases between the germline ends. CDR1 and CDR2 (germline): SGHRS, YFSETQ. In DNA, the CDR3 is TGCGCCAGCAGCTTTCGGGGTGTAACTAACTATGGCTACACCTTC. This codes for CASSFRGVTNYGYTF.

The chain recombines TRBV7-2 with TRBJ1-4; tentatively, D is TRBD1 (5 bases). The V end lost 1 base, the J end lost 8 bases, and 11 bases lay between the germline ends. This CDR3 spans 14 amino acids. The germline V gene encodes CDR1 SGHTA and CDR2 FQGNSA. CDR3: CASSLGRVGEKLFF. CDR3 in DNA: TGTGCCAGCAGCTTAGGCAGGGTGGGAGAAAAACTGTTTTTT.

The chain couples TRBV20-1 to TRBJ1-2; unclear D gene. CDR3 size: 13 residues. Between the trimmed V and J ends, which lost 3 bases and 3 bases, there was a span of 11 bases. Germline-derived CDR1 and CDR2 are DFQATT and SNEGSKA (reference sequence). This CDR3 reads CSASPDGYYGYTF. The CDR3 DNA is TGCAGTGCTAGTCCCGACGGGTACTATGGCTACACCTTC.

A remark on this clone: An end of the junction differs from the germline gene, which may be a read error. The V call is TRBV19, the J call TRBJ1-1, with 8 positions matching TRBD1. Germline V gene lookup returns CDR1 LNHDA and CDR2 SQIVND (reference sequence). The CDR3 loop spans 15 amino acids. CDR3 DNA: TGTGCCAGTAGTCCCCGACAGGGGAGGGGCACTGAAGTTTTCTTT. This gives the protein CASSPRQGRGTEVFF.

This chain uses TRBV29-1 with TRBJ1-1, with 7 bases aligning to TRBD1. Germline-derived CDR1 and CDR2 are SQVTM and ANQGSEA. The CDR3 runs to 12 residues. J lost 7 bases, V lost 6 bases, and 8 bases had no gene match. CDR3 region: CSVQTGQGEAFF. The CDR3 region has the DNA TGCAGCGTCCAGACAGGGCAGGGTGAAGCTTTCTTT.

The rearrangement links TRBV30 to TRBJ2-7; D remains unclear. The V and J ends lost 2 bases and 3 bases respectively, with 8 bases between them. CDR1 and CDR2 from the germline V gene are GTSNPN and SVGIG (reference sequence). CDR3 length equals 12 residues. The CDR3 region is CAWSQANYEQYF. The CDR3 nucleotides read TGTGCCTGGAGTCAGGCTAACTACGAGCAGTACTTC.

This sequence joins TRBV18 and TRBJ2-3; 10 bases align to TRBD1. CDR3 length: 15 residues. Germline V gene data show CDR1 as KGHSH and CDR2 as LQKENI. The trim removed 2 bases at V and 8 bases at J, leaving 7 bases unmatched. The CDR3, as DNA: TGTGCCAGCTCACCAGGGACAGGGGTAGGAGGTACGCAGTATTTT. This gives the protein CASSPGTGVGGTQYF.

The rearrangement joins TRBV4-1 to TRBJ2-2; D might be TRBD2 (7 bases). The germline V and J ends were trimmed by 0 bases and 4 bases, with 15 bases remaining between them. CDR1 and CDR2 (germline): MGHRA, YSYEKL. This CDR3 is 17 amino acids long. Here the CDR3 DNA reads TGCGCCAGCAGCCAAGATGAGACGGGGGGCGTCACCGGGGAGCTGTTTTTT. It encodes CASSQDETGGVTGELFF.